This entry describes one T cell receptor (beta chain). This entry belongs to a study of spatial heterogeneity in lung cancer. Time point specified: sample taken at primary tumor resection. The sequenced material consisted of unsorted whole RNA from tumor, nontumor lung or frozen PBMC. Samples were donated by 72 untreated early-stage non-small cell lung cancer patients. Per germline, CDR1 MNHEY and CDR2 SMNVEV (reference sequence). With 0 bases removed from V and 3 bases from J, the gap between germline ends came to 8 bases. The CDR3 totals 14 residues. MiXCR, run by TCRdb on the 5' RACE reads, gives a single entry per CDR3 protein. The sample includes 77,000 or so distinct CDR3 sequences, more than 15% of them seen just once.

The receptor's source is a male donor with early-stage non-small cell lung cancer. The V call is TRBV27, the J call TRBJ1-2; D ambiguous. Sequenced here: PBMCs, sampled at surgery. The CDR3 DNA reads TGTGCCAGCAGTTTATCAGTGGGCGACTATGGCTACACCTTC. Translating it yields CASSLSVGDYGYTF.